This T cell receptor beta chain is drawn from a study of T-cell reconstitution after alpha-beta-depleted transplantation in children. The table lists this clonotype with many counts. A library of TCRbeta sequences, prepared with unique molecular identifiers, was generated. One entry per CDR3 protein, called by TCRdb with MiXCR from the PCR reads. The sample holds about 230,000 distinct CDR3 sequences; over 9.5% are singletons and the top ten take approximately 5%. CDR1 is PRHDT and CDR2 is FYEKMQ in the germline V gene (reference sequence). V was clipped by 4 bases and J by 6 bases, with 14 bases between them. The CDR3 runs 14 residues.

V gene TRBV13 combines with J gene TRBJ2-3; either TRBD1 or TRBD2 may fit D (5 bases each). The sequence was obtained from a human donor who donated a stem cell graft to a child with SCID. The starting material was PBMCs from the stem cell graft donor, obtained from the stem cell graft. The CDR3 protein is CASSSPGGSDTQYF. In DNA, the CDR3 is TGTGCCAGCAGCTCCCCTGGGGGTTCGGATACGCAGTATTTT.